This TCR beta chain was documented in a study of cytomegalovirus exposure and HLA in healthy donors (dated by TCRdb to between 2016 and 2019). Study-level background: An earlier analysis of 587 of the donors reported 250 to 350 Gb of sequence data and 95 million to 120 million unique TCR beta sequences obtained from about 200 million T cells. To study patterns of TCR occurrence, a later analysis re-analyzed previously published TCR beta repertoires from hundreds of donors and added high-resolution HLA genotyping. All discovery cohort repertoires had been generated on a single sequencing platform. Rather than using new phenotypic data, the later analysis identified candidate immune exposures from TCR beta sequences and from how often those sequences occurred across donors. To predict cytomegalovirus infection status, the study combined high-throughput TCR immunosequencing, statistical association of individual TCRs with disease status, and machine learning. Besides the first cohort of 550 to 750 subjects, a separate validation cohort made up of roughly 120 different subjects was used. In a later genetic analysis, genome-wide SNP genotypes for about three fifths of the roughly 670 donors were used, and that subset was treated as a discovery cohort. Because of strong linkage in the cohort, 4 to 6 DR-DQ haplotypes were treated as single units for association and clustering. In an earlier analysis of a few hundred of the donors, high-throughput TCR beta sequencing was used to judge whether each TCR beta V gene segment behaved as functional or pseudogenic. Using immunosequencing, the study profiled T cell repertoires from 500 to 800 subjects and related those repertoires to cytomegalovirus serostatus. The number of donors typed differed by locus, with roughly 629-640 for A, B, C, DRB1 and DQB1, more than 500 for DQA1, 600 to 610 for DPA1, and some 440 for DPB1. An early release covering some 640 HLA-typed donors comprised 300 to 350 gigabases of sequencing data and 65 million to 100 million unique TCR sequences. HLA typing included class I and class II loci at four-digit resolution. Donor age, sex, ethnicity and CMV serostatus were collected together with the repertoire data. Across some 400 genotyped donors of the cohort, an average of about 240,000 unique TCR beta nucleotide sequences per donor were sequenced, and roughly 20% of those sequences were non-productive. The study was designed to test whether signatures of past pathogen exposure could be identified by cataloging public T cell receptors. Of the roughly 410 genotyped donors, less than 85% were placed in the genetic ancestry cluster associated with self-reported Caucasian donors. Summary of the overall study and its limitations: This cohort had only TCR beta chains sequenced, and the lack of alpha or paired-chain data limited which features could be detected. The authors suggested that the approach could potentially be generalized to other disease states and immunological phenotypes. A later genetic analysis associated a missense DCLRE1C variant with V-gene and J-gene trimming of TCR beta chains, and an independent cohort replicated the association. In an earlier analysis of some 500 of the donors, most TCR beta V segments were observed in productive rearrangements about 90% or about 30% of the time, broadly matching IMGT annotations. The classifier was reported to diagnose cytomegalovirus status with high specificity and sensitivity in both the original and validation cohorts. Because HLA typing was missing for some donors at each locus, association tests included only the typed subset. Compared with the roughly 670-donor mean, donors in an Asian-associated ancestry cluster had fewer N-insertions in productive TCRs, according to a later genetic analysis. A later analysis found that most CMV-associated TCR beta chains appeared HLA-restricted, with HLA associations seemingly driven largely by CMV exposure. A later analysis found that TCR association rates varied across HLA loci, with DRB1 alleles showing the most associated TCRs and HLA-C alleles the fewest. Linkage disequilibrium might explain the correlated functional status among segregating V segments, but an unknown experimental factor could not be excluded. The study gave a list of under 200 TCR beta chains associated with cytomegalovirus. Specific HLA alleles were associated with 16,951 TCR beta sequences at a false discovery rate of 0.05 in a later analysis. Most TCR sequences were seen in very few donors, while some public TCRs were found in many individuals. A group of highly shared sequence variants was considered likely to be a technical artifact of the sequencing pipeline. The presence/absence analyses assumed that sequencing depth was roughly uniform across donors, and that assumption may not be true. A further reported finding was that TCR beta sequences accurately predicted the HLA-A and HLA-B alleles for most subjects in the first cohort. Compared with equally common non-associated chains, HLA-associated TCR beta chains in a later analysis were more clonally expanded and had lower generation probabilities. A later analysis reported that several top co-occurrence clusters appeared linked to parvovirus B19, influenza, CMV and Epstein-Barr virus. Some IMGT-functional V segments, including TRBV6-2 and TRBV6-3, could not be told apart with the 87-base-pair reads, so those segments were excluded. The only immune exposure information available for the cohort was CMV serostatus. A few of the identified cytomegalovirus-associated TCR beta chains were confirmed in vitro to be specific for cytomegalovirus antigens. When HLA alleles, especially DR and DQ, strongly co-occurred, TCR associations were difficult to assign to individual alleles. Because counts were too low, roughly 16 rarely observed V segments, including chromosome 9 orphons, were excluded from the earlier analysis of some 540 of the donors.

There are a few counts of this clone. There is no known antigen for this receptor. Within one base of it there is no much larger clone, and no base qualities were kept. A distance of 15 bases separates the germline ends of V and J, which lose 5 bases and 5 bases respectively. The germline V gene supplies CDR1 SGHTA and CDR2 FQGNSA. Measured from the cysteine to the phenylalanine, the CDR3 is 14 residues long. Left in the record is the CDR3 DNA by itself, 42 bases read in frame from the first base. Receptor libraries were prepared by the immunoSEQ multiplex PCR assay. For the multiplex PCR, a mixture combining 60 forward primers for TCR Vbeta segments and 13 reverse primers for TCR Jbeta segments was used. Amplification of the CDR3 region of rearranged TCR beta genes was performed with a multiplex PCR assay on genomic DNA. Amplified TCR beta libraries were sequenced as 87-base-pair reads on the Illumina HiSeq System. The original methods were these. In a later analysis, tens of millions of unique TCR beta chains were counted across the approximately 670 repertoires, and approximately 11 million of these chains were shared by at least two donors. Raw reads were error-corrected and collapsed into unique sequences by a nearest-neighbor algorithm in which closely related sequences were merged to remove PCR and sequencing errors. Alignment of CDR3 sequences to IMGT reference sequences was used to assign V, D and J gene segments. For a sequence to be retained, at least a six-nucleotide match to both a V gene segment and a J gene segment was required. Rearrangements were called productive when the CDR3 lacked stop codons and stayed in frame with V and J; all others were non-productive. Following IMGT convention, CDR3 was defined as the stretch from the second conserved V-encoded cysteine to the conserved J-encoded phenylalanine. The earlier analysis of 500 to 750 of the donors excluded any sequence lacking an unambiguous match to a single V gene segment. An earlier analysis of 587 of the donors called V segments functional above 56.7% productive rearrangements and segregating when the between-donor standard deviation exceeded 5%. A statistical classification framework was developed to diagnose cytomegalovirus status using the catalog of TCR beta chain sequences. In a later analysis, TCR nucleotide sequences were compared against IMGT/GENE-DB human TR gene sequences so that V and J genes could be assigned. A later analysis assigned CDR3 sequences and most-parsimonious VDJ recombination scenarios with the TCRdist pipeline. In a later analysis, each TCR beta chain was defined by its CDR3 amino acid sequence together with its V-gene family, and reads lacking a unique V-gene family were excluded. In a later analysis, around 600 highly shared, low-generation-probability nucleotide sequences were removed to address suspected cross-contamination and a sequencing artifact. A later analysis calculated a clonal expansion index for each public chain from normalized within-repertoire ranks of inferred template counts. A later analysis computed generation probabilities with a VDJ recombination model fitted to out-of-frame rearrangements, and checked the results against IGoR. In a later analysis, TCR-TCR, TCR-HLA and TCR-CMV co-occurrence was scored with hypergeometric tests, and a repertoire-size bias correction was applied to TCR pairs. False discovery rates were estimated in a later analysis by permuting HLA or CMV assignments 20 times. In a later analysis, co-occurring TCRs were grouped using DBSCAN, with TCRdist sequence similarity added in when clustering inside HLA-allele-positive subsets. For co-occurrence clustering, repertoires with fewer than 30,000 or more than 120,000 public chains were excluded, along with roughly 5 repertoires with anomalous nucleotide sharing. Held by TCRdb, this immuneACCESS table contains in-frame sequences only and omits some clones. Under half of the omission traces to an unresolved V gene where checked; the cause of the rest is unknown. D and trimming were read from the DNA, whereas the V and J calls and clone size are those reported in that table. The sample table contains some 20,000 clones; only one count was recorded for 84% of them. About a fifth of the sample is taken by the ten largest.

The cohort was made up of roughly 670 healthy bone marrow donors. Cohort members were all nominally healthy when sampled, although unrecorded immune exposures were likely present. CMV serostatus was recorded as positive for roughly 290 and negative for about 50% of the 666 cohort members, whereas no CMV serostatus was recorded for the donor in question. A peripheral blood sample was collected from each donor, and TCR beta sequencing was performed on peripheral blood mononuclear cells. The Qiagen DNeasy Blood Extraction Kit was used to extract genomic DNA from the blood cell samples. The source material was PBMCs. The TCR originated in a human donor in good health. The chain links TRBV7-2 with TRBJ1-1; TRBD1 is a possible D gene, resting on 5 matching bases. CDR3 loop: CASSPLRGWTEAFF. The DNA sequence is TGTGCCAGCAGCCCCCTCCGGGGGTGGACTGAAGCTTTCTTT.